Following are 4 T cell receptor beta chains from one sample sequenced in a study of T cell repertoires in cytomegalovirus infection. TCRdb processed the reads anew with MiXCR; each CDR3 protein has one entry. The sample has around 800,000 distinct CDR3 sequences, 30% to 35% seen once; the top ten hold 9.5% to 15%. No antigens are known for them. Sample: cultured CD8+ T cells from PBMCs, taken from culture after CMV antigen stimulation. The receptors come from a human donor in good health (CMV status not recorded). Some clones in this sample may be carry-over from other donors' samples.

The rearrangement links TRBV2 to TRBJ1-5; 8 positions match TRBD1. This CDR3 contains 15 residues. The J segment lost 4 bases and the V segment lost 6 bases, leaving 8 bases of the junction unmatched. CDR1 is SNHLY and CDR2 is FYNNEI in the germline V gene. The CDR3, as DNA: TGTGCCAGCAGCGGGGGACAGGCCTTTAATCAGCCCCAGCATTTT. Amino acids: CASSGGQAFNQPQHF.

This clonotype was counted only a few times. J is TRBJ2-5 and V is TRBV2, with D unclear. V was cut by 7 bases and J by 0 bases, with 12 bases left in between. The CDR3 extends over 14 amino acids. From germline, CDR1 is SNHLY and CDR2 FYNNEI. The CDR3 DNA is TGTGCCAGCATCCGAGTCCCGTACCAAGAGACCCAGTACTTC. Translation: CASIRVPYQETQYF.

With respect to this clonotype: The junction differs from germline at one of its ends, possibly a read error. The chain has TRBV5-3 and TRBJ1-1, with D perhaps matching TRBD1 (5 bases). TRBV5-3 is sorted into the ORF group, with uncertain function. This CDR3 region has 18 residues. Here the CDR3 DNA reads TGTGCCAGCAGCTCCCCCCCCCGACAGAAGCGGGGTGACACTGAAGCTTTCTTT. This gives the protein CASSSPPRQKRGDTEAFF.

The sample holds a few counts of this clonotype. The chain employs TRBV27 and TRBJ2-1, with D tentatively TRBD2 (6 bases). This CDR3 region has 16 residues. V lost 5 bases and J lost 2, with 16 bases in between. CDR1 and CDR2 (germline): MNHEY, SMNVEV (reference sequence). The CDR3 protein is CASSNGGAGTYNEQFF. CDR3 DNA sequence: TGTGCCAGCAGTAATGGGGGAGCGGGCACCTACAATGAGCAGTTCTTC.